This TCR beta chain was identified during a study of blood T cell repertoires in COVID-19. Study context: Samples came from the United States, Italy and Spain, spanning acute and convalescent COVID-19. PBMCs, B-cell-depleted T cells, or T cells provided the cDNA or gDNA that made up the material.

Authors' data handling: Reference gene primer amplification gave estimated nucleated cell counts. The method was immunoSEQ multiplex PCR; TCRdb's version includes in-frame clones alone and lacks a portion of them. V and J calls and clone size are as listed in that table; D and trimming were resolved from the DNA. This table has roughly 160,000 clones, around 86% appearing once. The CDR3 loop spans 16 amino acids. The V gene's germline CDR1 is MNHNY and CDR2 SVGAGI (reference sequence). After removal of 4 bases from V and 3 bases from J, the junction contained 7 bases not matched to a gene. Enrolment of Seattle patients took place during active infection, and they were followed longitudinally.

This receptor was taken from a woman of 80 years or more with COVID-19, enrolled during active disease. The J gene is TRBJ2-3, the V gene TRBV6-6; 10 bases align to TRBD2. The sequenced material came from peripheral blood. The CDR3 spells CASSSRTSGTTDTQYF. The CDR3 DNA sequence: TGTGCCAGCAGTTCTAGGACTAGCGGTACAACAGATACGCAGTATTTT.